Described below is a single T cell receptor beta chain sequence and its context. Its antigen is as yet unknown. This table comes from immunoSEQ multiplex PCR, and its TCRdb copy is limited to in-frame clones, with some not included. The sample shows fewer than 40,000 clones, more than 85% of them seen only once. The data belong to a study of neoadjuvant nivolumab and ipilimumab in lung cancer. Study-wide results and limits: Resected-tumor TCR richness correlated positively with pretherapy blood richness. From pretherapy to surgery, tumor richness and clonality rose with dual therapy.

Per the germline V gene, CDR1 is SGHAT and CDR2 is FQNNGV. Trimming removed 2 bases at V and 2 bases at J, with 11 bases between. There are 15 residues in the CDR3. The chain is built from TRBV11-2 and TRBJ2-3; D perhaps matches TRBD1 (5 bases). The clonotype comes from an adult with non-small cell lung cancer. The sequenced sample was peripheral blood, obtained after neoadjuvant nivolumab, alone or with ipilimumab, at or shortly before surgery. As DNA, the CDR3 is TGTGCCAGCAGCTTAAGGGGCACAGCCACAGATACGCAGTATTTT. This gives the protein CASSLRGTATDTQYF.